This is a list of T cell receptor beta chains from one sample in a study of cytomegalovirus exposure and HLA in healthy donors. Generated by immunoSEQ multiplex PCR, the TCRdb table keeps only in-frame clones and is missing some. This table holds 90,000 or so clones, over 55% found once. What was sequenced was PBMCs. Every receptor here comes from a woman between 18 and 29 years old in good health and CMV-seropositive. Both conserved end residues are part of each CDR3. Fields, in order: D gene, V gene, J gene, CDR3 protein. The D gene is left open where the match is weak.

>TRBD2|TRBV7-9|TRBJ2-3
CASSLAGGLGDTQYF
>-|TRBV5-8|TRBJ1-2
CASSSHRLQDVPYGYTF
>TRBD1|TRBV28|TRBJ2-5
CASSTDRGSMATQYF
>TRBD2|TRBV5-6|TRBJ2-7
CASSLAVFGRAQCLF
>-|TRBV4-3|TRBJ2-3
CASSPRQGTDTQYF
>-|TRBV5-4|TRBJ2-7
CASSFQGSYEQYF
>TRBD1|TRBV9|TRBJ1-2
CASSVRDRDAYGYTF
>-|TRBV5-1|TRBJ1-5
CASSPGHGDSNQPQHF
>-|TRBV5-6|TRBJ2-7
CASSRMAGGLVYEQYF
>TRBD1|TRBV7-2|TRBJ1-6
CASSVRGQRNSPLHF
>TRBD1|TRBV5-4|TRBJ1-2
CASRPQTGATYGYTF
>TRBD1|TRBV25-1|TRBJ2-1
CASSEDRGRSAEQFF
>TRBD2|TRBV30|TRBJ2-7
CAWAPGTIGEQYF
>TRBD2|TRBV19|TRBJ2-5
CASSETSGRARVETQYF
>-|TRBV7-8|TRBJ2-7
CASSQGGTPGDEQYF
>TRBD1|TRBV30|TRBJ1-2
CAWMGTGVGYGYTF
>-|TRBV2|TRBJ1-6
CASSLANSPLHF
>-|TRBV7-2|TRBJ2-5
CASSGGWAETQYF
>-|TRBV27|TRBJ1-1
CASSLGERTEAFF
>TRBD1|TRBV27|TRBJ1-5
CASSLTGGGQPQHF
>TRBD1|TRBV7-7|TRBJ2-1
CASSLGGRGNEQFF
>-|TRBV9|TRBJ1-3
CASSVALGGASGNTIYF
>TRBD1|TRBV27|TRBJ1-5
CASSRQKGANQPQHF
>TRBD1|TRBV9|TRBJ2-5
CASSADRGRETQYF
>TRBD2|TRBV7-9|TRBJ2-3
CASSLERGVYTYTQYF
>TRBD1|TRBV29-1|TRBJ2-4
CSVEEPGQGAAKNIQYF
>-|TRBV29-1|TRBJ1-1
CSVEMVGRNTEAFF
>-|TRBV5-6|TRBJ2-5
CASSHEGTQYF
>TRBD2|TRBV4-3|TRBJ2-1
CASSQDPPLAGVEQFF
>-|TRBV2|TRBJ2-3
CASEGGEFTDTQYF
>TRBD1|TRBV11-2|TRBJ1-2
CASSLRDSYGYTF
>TRBD1|TRBV10-1|TRBJ2-7
CASKPAGTDDYEQYF
>-|TRBV4-3|TRBJ1-2
CASSPEQGSYGYTF
>TRBD1|TRBV7-9|TRBJ2-3
CAGAEGWTGNATDTQYF
>-|TRBV5-1|TRBJ2-3
CASSFHTDTQYF
>-|TRBV29-1|TRBJ1-1
CSVARRQITEAFF
>TRBD1|TRBV4-3|TRBJ2-7
CASSHQTGGSREQYF
>-|TRBV2|TRBJ1-2
CASSERSNYGYTF
>-|TRBV7-2|TRBJ2-5
CASSLRGEQTQYF
>TRBD2|TRBV19|TRBJ2-3
CASSLTSGGASFTDTQYF
>-|TRBV25-1|TRBJ1-3
CASSARGPSGNTIYF
>-|TRBV15|TRBJ2-7
CATSRTVNYEQYF
>-|TRBV10-3|TRBJ1-2
CAISKGQRNYGYTF
>TRBD2|TRBV7-2|TRBJ2-5
CASSPRLAGETQYF
>TRBD1|TRBV2|TRBJ2-7
CASKSQGADEQYF
>TRBD1|TRBV7-9|TRBJ2-1
CASSNNRQGGAYNEQFF
>-|TRBV19|TRBJ2-1
CASAWGVDYNEQFF
>-|TRBV5-1|TRBJ2-5
CASSLRRGGGETQYF
>-|TRBV6-1|TRBJ1-6
CASSPQAGDSPLHF
>-|TRBV6-1|TRBJ2-5
CASSEATGVGGETQYF
>TRBD1|TRBV29-1|TRBJ2-3
CSVAGVLRGRADTQYF
>TRBD2|TRBV14|TRBJ2-7
CASSQGTGGGYDEQYF
>-|TRBV5-1|TRBJ1-1
CASSSRPGQMATEAFF
>-|TRBV2|TRBJ2-1
CASARPGGRTSYNEQFF
>-|TRBV7-3|TRBJ2-2
CASSLTGQASNTGELFF